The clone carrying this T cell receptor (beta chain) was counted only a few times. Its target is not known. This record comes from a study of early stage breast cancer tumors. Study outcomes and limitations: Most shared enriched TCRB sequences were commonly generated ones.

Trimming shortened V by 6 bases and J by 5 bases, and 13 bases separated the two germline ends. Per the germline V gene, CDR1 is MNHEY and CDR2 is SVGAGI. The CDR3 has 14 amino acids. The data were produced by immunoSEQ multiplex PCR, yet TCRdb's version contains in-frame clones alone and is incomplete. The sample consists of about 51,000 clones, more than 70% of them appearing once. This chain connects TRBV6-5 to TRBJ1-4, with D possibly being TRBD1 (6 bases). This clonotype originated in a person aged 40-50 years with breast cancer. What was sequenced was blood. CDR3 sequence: CASSVSGVNEKLFF. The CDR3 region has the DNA TGTGCCAGCAGCGTGTCAGGGGTAAATGAAAAACTGTTTTTT.